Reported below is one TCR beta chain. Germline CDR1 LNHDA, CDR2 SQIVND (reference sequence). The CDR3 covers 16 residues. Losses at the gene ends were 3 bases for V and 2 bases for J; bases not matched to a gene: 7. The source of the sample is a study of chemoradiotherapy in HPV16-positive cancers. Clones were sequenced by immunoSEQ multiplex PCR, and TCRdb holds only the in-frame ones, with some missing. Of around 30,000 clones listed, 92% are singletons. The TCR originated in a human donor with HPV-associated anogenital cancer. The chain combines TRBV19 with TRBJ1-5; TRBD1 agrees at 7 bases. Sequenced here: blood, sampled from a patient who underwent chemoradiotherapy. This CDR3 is CASSMGSGGGNQPQHF. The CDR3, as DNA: TGTGCCAGTAGTATGGGGTCAGGGGGAGGCAATCAGCCCCAGCATTTT.